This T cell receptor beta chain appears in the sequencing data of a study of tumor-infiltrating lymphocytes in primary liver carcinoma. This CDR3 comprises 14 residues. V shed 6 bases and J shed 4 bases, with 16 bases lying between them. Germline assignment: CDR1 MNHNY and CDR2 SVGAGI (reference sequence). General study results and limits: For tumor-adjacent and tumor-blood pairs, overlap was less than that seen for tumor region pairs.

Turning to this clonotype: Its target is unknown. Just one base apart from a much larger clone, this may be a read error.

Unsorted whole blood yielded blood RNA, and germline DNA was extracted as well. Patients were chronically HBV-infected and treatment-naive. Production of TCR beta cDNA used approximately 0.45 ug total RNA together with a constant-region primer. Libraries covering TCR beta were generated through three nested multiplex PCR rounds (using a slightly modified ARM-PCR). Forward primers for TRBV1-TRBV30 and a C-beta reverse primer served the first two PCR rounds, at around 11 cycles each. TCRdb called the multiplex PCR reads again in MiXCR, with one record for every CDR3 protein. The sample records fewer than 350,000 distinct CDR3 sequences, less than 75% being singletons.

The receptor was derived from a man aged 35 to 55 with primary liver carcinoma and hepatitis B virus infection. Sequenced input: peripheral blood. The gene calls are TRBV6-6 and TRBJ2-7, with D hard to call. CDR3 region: CASRRDSGLYEQYF. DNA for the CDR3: TGTGCCAGCAGAAGGGATTCAGGATTATACGAGCAGTACTTC.